The rows below give T cell receptor beta chains drawn from one sample of a study of blood T cell repertoires in COVID-19. Generated by immunoSEQ multiplex PCR, the TCRdb table keeps only in-frame clones and is missing some. Of 100,000 to 120,000 clones detected, approximately 65% appear once; the ten largest clones hold around 7.3%. Sequenced input: peripheral blood. The receptors come from a woman aged 55-75 years with acute or convalescent COVID-19. CDR3s leave out the opening cysteine and the closing phenylalanine or tryptophan.

j_call,v_call,cdr3_aa
TRBJ2-7,TRBV12-5,ASGRGTGQY
TRBJ2-7,TRBV2,ASSAVYEQY
TRBJ2-1,TRBV3-1/TRBV3-2,ASSPGTRSYNEQF
TRBJ2-4,TRBV19,ASRGNNGLIQY
TRBJ2-1,TRBV6-5,ASSYGLAGYNEQF
TRBJ1-3,TRBV30,ASAGTGNTIY
TRBJ2-3,TRBV20-1,SASNRGAGRTDTQY
TRBJ2-2,TRBV6-6,ASSSSRGPGELF
TRBJ1-2,TRBV4-1,ASSQWPGVHT
TRBJ1-2,TRBV27,ASRSDGTGNYGYT
TRBJ2-5,TRBV7-9,ASRKGQGLETQY
TRBJ1-5,TRBV5-1,ASSKLPAGSNQPQH
TRBJ1-2,TRBV6-6,ASSKPTQGADYGYT
TRBJ2-1,TRBV6-5,ASSYESYNEQF
TRBJ1-4,TRBV30,AWSAGTGDEKLF
TRBJ1-5,TRBV6-2/TRBV6-3,ASSLGQSNQPQH
TRBJ2-7,TRBV4-2,ASSPDRGSYEQY
TRBJ2-2,TRBV7-3,ASSPRGDAGELF
TRBJ1-2,TRBV18,ASSPEQGASNYGYT
TRBJ1-6,TRBV5-4,ASSLQGHNSPLH
TRBJ2-7,TRBV6-5,ASSYSSGGREQY
TRBJ1-5,TRBV5-1,ASSRTQGQGGGVWLFQPQH
TRBJ1-3,TRBV19,ATYYAGTGNTIY
TRBJ1-6,TRBV12-3/TRBV12-4,ASSLMRGRPLH
TRBJ1-6,TRBV3-1/TRBV3-2,ASSQDGTGSSPLH
TRBJ2-1,TRBV28,ASSLGTSVYNEQF
TRBJ1-4,TRBV7-2,ASSLGTERGKLF
TRBJ1-1,TRBV4-3,ASSHRDPDTEAF
TRBJ1-2,TRBV2,ASTRLVANYGYT
TRBJ2-1,TRBV5-1,ASSHRGLAGVINRNEQF
TRBJ2-1,TRBV28,ASGAGYNEQF
TRBJ2-7,TRBV10-2,ASSDGGVGSYEQY
TRBJ2-1,TRBV5-8,ASSLYRGAQYNEQF
TRBJ1-1,TRBV5-1,ASSLGIFTGENTEAF
TRBJ1-5,TRBV6-1,ASSPGANQPQH
TRBJ2-5,TRBV6-2/TRBV6-3,ASSYSRGQETQY
TRBJ1-4,TRBV5-8,ASSPGTGSNEKLF
TRBJ1-5,TRBV6-2/TRBV6-3,ASSPGRGADQPQH
TRBJ1-4,TRBV29-1,SAGSGKLF